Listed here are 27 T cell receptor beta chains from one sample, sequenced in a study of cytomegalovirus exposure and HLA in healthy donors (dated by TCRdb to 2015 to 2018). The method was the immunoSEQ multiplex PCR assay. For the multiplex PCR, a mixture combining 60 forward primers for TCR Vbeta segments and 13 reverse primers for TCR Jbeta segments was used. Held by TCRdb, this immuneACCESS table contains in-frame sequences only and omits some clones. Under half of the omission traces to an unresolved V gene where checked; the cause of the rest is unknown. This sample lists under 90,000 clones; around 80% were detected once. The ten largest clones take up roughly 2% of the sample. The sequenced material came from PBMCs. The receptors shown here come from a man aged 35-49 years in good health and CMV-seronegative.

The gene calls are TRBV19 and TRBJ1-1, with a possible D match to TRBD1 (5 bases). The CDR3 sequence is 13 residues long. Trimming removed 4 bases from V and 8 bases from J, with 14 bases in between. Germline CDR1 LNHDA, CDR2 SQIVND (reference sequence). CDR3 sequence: CASSNPRGDEAFF. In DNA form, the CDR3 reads TGTGCCAGTAGTAACCCGCGGGGGGACGAAGCTTTCTTT. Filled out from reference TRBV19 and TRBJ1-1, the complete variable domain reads DGGITQSPKYLFRKEGQNVTLSCEQNLNHDAMYWYRQDPGQGLRLIYYSQIVNDFQKGDIAEGYSVSREKKESFPLTVTSAQKNPTAFYLCASSNPRGDEAFFGQGTRLTVV.

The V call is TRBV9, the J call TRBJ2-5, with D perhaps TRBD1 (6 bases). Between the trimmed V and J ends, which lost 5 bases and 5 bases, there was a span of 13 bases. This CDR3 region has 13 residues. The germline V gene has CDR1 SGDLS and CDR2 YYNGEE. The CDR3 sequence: CASSGGQLETQYF. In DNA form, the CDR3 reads TGTGCCAGCAGTGGGGGCCAGTTGGAGACCCAGTACTTC.

CDR3 sequence reads: CASSPGGNTIYF. As DNA, the CDR3 is TGTGCCAGCAGTCCAGGGGGAAACACCATATATTTT. The chain uses TRBV27 and TRBJ1-3; perhaps TRBD1 as D (5 bases). Per germline, CDR1 MNHEY and CDR2 SMNVEV (reference sequence). The ends were cut back, 5 bases at V and 4 bases at J, with 6 bases in the middle. The CDR3 loop spans 12 amino acids.

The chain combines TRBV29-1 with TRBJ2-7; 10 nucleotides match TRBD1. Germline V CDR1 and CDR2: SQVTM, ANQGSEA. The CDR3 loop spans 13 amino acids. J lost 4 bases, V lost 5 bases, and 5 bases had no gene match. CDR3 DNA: TGCAGCGTTCCCGGGACAGGGGTTTACGAGCAGTACTTC. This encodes CSVPGTGVYEQYF.

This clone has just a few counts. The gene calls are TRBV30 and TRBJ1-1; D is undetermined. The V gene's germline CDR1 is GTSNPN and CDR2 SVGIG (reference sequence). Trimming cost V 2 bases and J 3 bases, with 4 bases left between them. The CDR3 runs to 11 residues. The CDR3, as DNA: TGTGCCTGGAGTCCTTACACTGAAGCTTTCTTT. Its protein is CAWSPYTEAFF.

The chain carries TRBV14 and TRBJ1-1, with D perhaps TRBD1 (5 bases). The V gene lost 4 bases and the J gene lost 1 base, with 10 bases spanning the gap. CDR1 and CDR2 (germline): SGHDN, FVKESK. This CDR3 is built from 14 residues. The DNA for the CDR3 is TGTGCCAGCAGCCCCATGGGGGGGAACACTGAAGCTTTCTTT. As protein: CASSPMGGNTEAFF.

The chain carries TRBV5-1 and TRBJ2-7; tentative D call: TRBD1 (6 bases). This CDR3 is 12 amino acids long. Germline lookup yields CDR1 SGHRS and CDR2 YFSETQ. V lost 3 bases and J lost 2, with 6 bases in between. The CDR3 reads CASSWDTYEQYF. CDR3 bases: TGCGCCAGCAGCTGGGACACCTACGAGCAGTACTTC.

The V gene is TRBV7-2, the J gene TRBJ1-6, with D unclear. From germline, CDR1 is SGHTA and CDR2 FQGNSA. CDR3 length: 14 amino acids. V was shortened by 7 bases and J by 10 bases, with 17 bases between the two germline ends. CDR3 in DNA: TGTGCCAGCACCGATAGAGGGTACGGGTCACCCCTCCACTTT. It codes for CASTDRGYGSPLHF. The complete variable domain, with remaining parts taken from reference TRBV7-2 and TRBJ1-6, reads GAGVSQSPSNKVTEKGKDVELRCDPISGHTALYWYRQSLGQGLEFLIYFQGNSAPDKSGLPSDRFSAERTGGSVSTLTIQRTQQEDSAVYLCASTDRGYGSPLHFGNGTRLTVT.

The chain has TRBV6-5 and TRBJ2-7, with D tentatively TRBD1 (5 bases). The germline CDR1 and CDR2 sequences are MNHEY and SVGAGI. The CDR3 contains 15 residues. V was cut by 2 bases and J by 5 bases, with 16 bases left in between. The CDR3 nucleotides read TGTGCCAGCAGTTACCCCGAGGCAGGGCCCGACGAGCAGTACTTC. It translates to CASSYPEAGPDEQYF.

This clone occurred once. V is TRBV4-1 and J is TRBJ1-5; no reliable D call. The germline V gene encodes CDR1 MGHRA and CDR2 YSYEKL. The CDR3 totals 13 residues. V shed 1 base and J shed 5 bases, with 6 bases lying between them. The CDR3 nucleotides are TGCGCCAGCAGCCAAGTACTTGATCAGCCCCAGCATTTT. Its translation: CASSQVLDQPQHF.

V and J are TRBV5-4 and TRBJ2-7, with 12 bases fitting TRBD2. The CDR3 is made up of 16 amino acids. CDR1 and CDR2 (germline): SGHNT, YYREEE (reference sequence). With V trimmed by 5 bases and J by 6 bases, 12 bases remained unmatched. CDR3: CASRRHSGLAGTEQYF. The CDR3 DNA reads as TGTGCCAGCAGGAGACACTCCGGACTAGCGGGAACCGAGCAGTACTTC.

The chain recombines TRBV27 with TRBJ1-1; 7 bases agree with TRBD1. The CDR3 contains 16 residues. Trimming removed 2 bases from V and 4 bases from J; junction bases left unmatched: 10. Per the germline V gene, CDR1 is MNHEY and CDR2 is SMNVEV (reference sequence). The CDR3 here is CASSLGRQGLSTEAFF. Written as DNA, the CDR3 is TGTGCCAGCAGTTTAGGACGACAGGGCCTCAGCACTGAAGCTTTCTTT.

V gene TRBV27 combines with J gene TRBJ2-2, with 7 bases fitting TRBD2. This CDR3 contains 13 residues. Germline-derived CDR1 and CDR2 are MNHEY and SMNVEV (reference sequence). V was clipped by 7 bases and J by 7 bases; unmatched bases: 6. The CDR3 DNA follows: TGTGCCAGCAAGTCGGGGGGAGGCGGGGAGCTGTTTTTT. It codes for CASKSGGGGELFF.

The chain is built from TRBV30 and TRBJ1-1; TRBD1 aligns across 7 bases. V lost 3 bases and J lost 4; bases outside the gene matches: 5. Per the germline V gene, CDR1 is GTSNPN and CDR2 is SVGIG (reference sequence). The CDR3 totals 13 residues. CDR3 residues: CAWRTDRRTEAFF. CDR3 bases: TGTGCCTGGAGAACGGACAGGCGCACTGAAGCTTTCTTT.

The CDR3 coding sequence is TGTGCCAGCAGCGTATCGGGTAGCGGAGAGCAGTACTTC. This encodes CASSVSGSGEQYF. The J gene is TRBJ2-7, the V gene TRBV9, with D perhaps matching TRBD2 (6 bases). Trimming removed 1 base at V and 7 bases at J, with 12 bases between. CDR3 size: 13 residues. CDR1 and CDR2 (germline): SGDLS, YYNGEE.

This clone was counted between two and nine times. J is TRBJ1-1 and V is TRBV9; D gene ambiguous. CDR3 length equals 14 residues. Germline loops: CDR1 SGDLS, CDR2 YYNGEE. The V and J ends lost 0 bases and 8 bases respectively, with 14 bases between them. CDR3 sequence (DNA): TGTGCCAGCAGCGTAGATCTTGTTGTCGAGGAAGCTTTCTTT. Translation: CASSVDLVVEEAFF.

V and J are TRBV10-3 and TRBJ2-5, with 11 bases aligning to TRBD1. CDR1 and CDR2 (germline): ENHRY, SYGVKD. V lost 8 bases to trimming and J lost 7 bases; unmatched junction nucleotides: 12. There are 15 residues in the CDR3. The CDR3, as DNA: TGTGCCATCTCCCGCGGGACAGGGGGGATTCGGACCCAGTACTTC. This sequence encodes CAISRGTGGIRTQYF.

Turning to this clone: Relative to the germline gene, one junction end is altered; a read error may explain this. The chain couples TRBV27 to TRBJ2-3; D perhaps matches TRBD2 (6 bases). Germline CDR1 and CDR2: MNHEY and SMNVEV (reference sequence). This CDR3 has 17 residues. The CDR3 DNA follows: TGTGACAGCAGTTTTAGCGGATGGTACCGGGGCACAGATACGCAGTATTTT. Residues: CDSSFSGWYRGTDTQYF.

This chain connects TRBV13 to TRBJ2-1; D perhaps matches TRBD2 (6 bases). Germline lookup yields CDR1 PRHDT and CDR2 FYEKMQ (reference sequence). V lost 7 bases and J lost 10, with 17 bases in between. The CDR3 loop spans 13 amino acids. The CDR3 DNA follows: TGTGCCAGCAATGCCCCCGGGGGAGGCGAGCAGTTCTTC. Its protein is CASNAPGGGEQFF. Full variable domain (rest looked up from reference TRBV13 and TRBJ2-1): AAGVIQSPRHLIKEKRETATLKCYPIPRHDTVYWYQQGPGQDPQFLISFYEKMQSDKGSIPDRFSAQQFSDYHSELNMSSLELGDSALYFCASNAPGGGEQFFGPGTRLTVL.

CDR3: CASMISGTGGTEAFF. In DNA form, the CDR3 reads TGTGCCAGTATGATAAGCGGGACAGGGGGCACTGAAGCTTTCTTT. The gene calls are TRBV19 and TRBJ1-1; 11 bases line up with TRBD1. Germline V gene data show CDR1 as LNHDA and CDR2 as SQIVND (reference sequence). V lost 7 bases to trimming and J lost 4 bases; unmatched junction nucleotides: 8. CDR3 length: 15 residues.

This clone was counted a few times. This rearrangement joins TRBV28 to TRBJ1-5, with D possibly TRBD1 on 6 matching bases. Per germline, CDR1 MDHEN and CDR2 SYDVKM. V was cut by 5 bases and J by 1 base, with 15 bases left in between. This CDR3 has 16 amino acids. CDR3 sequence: CASSPTGLDSNQPQHF. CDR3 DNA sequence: TGTGCCAGCAGTCCTACAGGGTTGGACAGCAATCAGCCCCAGCATTTT.

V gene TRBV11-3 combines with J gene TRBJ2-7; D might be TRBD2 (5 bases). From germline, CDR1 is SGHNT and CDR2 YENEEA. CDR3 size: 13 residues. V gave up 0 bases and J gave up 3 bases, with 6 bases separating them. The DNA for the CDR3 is TGTGCCAGCAGCTTAGATCGGGGCTACGAGCAGTACTTC. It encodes CASSLDRGYEQYF.

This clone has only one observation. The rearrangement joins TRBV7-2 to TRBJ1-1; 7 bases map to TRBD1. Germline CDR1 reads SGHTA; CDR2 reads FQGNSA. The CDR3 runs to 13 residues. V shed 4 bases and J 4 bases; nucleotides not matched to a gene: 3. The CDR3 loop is CASSSQGFTEAFF. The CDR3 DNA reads TGTGCCAGCAGCTCACAGGGGTTCACTGAAGCTTTCTTT.

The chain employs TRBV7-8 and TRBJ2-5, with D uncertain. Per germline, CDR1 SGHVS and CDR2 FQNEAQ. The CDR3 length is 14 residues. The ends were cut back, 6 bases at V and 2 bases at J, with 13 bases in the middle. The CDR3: CASRRDFPQETQYF. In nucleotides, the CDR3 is TGTGCCAGCAGACGCGACTTTCCGCAAGAGACCCAGTACTTC.

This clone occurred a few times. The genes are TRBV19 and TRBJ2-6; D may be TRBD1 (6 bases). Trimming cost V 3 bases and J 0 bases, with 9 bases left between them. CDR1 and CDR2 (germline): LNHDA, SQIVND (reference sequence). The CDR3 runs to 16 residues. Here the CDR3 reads CASSIFRGSGANVLTF. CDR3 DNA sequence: TGTGCCAGTAGTATTTTCAGGGGCTCTGGGGCCAACGTCCTGACTTTC.

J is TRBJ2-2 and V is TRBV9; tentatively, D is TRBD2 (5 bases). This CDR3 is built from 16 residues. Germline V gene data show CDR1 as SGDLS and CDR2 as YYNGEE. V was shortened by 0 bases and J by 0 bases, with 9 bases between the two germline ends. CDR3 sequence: CASSVVPGANTGELFF. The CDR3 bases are TGTGCCAGCAGCGTAGTCCCCGGGGCGAACACCGGGGAGCTGTTTTTT.

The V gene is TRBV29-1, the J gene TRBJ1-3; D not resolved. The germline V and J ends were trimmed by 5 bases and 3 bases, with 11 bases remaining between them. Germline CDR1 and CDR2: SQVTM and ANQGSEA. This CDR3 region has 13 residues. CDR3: CSVPSPFGNTIYF. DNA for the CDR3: TGCAGCGTTCCGTCCCCGTTTGGAAACACCATATATTTT.